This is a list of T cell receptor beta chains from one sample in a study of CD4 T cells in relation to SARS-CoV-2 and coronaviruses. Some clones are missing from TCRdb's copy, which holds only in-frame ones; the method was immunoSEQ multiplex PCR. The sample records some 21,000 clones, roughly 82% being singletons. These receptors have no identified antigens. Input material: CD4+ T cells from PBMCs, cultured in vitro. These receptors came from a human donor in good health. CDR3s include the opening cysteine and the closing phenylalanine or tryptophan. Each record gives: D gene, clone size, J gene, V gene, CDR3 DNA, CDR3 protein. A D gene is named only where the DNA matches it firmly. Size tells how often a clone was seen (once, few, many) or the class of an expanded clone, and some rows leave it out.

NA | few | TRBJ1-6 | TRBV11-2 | TGTGCCAGCACCTCCGGGACCGCTATCCACTTT | CASTSGTAIHF
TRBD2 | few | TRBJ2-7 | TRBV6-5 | TGTGCCAGCAGTTACTCCTCCTCCCCTAGCGGCTACGAGCAGTACTTC | CASSYSSSPSGYEQYF
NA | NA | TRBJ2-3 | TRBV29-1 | TGCAGCGTCCGTCGGGCAGGGCGAGTTGATACGCAGTATTTT | CSVRRAGRVDTQYF
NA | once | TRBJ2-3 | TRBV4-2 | TGTGCCAGCAGCCAAGGCCCGGATACGCAGTATTTT | CASSQGPDTQYF
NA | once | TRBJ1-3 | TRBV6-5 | TGTGCCAGCAGTTACTCGGGCGGTGGAAACACCATATATTTT | CASSYSGGGNTIYF
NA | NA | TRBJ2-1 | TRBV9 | TGTGCCAGCAGCGTAGTCGGAGGGTCCGATGAGCAGTTCTTC | CASSVVGGSDEQFF
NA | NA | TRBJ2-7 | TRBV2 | TGTGCCAGCAGACCCGACAGACAGAACCACGAGCAGTACTTC | CASRPDRQNHEQYF
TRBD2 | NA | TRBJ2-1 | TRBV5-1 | TGCGCCAGCAGCTCGGGACTAGCGGGAGGGGGGGCCTACAATGAGCAGTTCTTC | CASSSGLAGGGAYNEQFF
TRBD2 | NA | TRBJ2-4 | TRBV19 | TGTGCCAGTAGTGATCGGACTAGCGGAAACATTCAGTACTTC | CASSDRTSGNIQYF
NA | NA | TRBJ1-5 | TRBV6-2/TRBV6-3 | TGTGCCAGCAGTTACCCAGGGTCGCCCCAGCATTTT | CASSYPGSPQHF
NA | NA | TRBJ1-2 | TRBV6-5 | TGTGCCAGCTCCCCCCTCGGGCAGGGCTATGGCTACACCTTC | CASSPLGQGYGYTF
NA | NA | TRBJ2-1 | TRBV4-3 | TGCGCCAGCAGCCAAGATAGGGTAGGGCATAGTGAGCAGTTCTTC | CASSQDRVGHSEQFF
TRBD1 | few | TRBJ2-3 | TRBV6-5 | TGTGCCAGCAGTTTGGGATGGACAGGGCGAGATACGCAGTATTTT | CASSLGWTGRDTQYF
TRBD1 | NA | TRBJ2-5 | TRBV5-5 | TGTGCCAGCAGGACGGACAGGGGGACCCACCAAGAGACCCAGTACTTC | CASRTDRGTHQETQYF
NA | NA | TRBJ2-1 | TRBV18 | TGTGCCAGCTCACCACCGGGCAGTCCGAACCACAATGAGCAGTTCTTC | CASSPPGSPNHNEQFF
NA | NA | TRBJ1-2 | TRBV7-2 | TGTGCCAGCAGCAGAGTTGGGGGTAACTATGGCTACACCTTC | CASSRVGGNYGYTF
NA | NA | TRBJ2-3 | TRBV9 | TGTGCCAGCACCCGGGCAGGGAGGCTGGGCACAGATACGCAGTATTTT | CASTRAGRLGTDTQYF
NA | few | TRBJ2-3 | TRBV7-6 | TGTGCCAGCAGCTTATCGCAGGGCTCGGGAGATACGCAGTATTTT | CASSLSQGSGDTQYF
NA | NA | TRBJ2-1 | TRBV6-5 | TGTGCCAGCAGCAACAGGCGGTCCTACAATGAGCAGTTCTTC | CASSNRRSYNEQFF
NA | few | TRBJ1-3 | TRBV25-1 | TGTGCCAGCAGCCCACCCGGGACACCTGGAAACACCATATATTTT | CASSPPGTPGNTIYF
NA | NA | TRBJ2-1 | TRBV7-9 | TGTGCCAGCAGCTTACGCAGCAGCTCCTACAATGAGCAGTTCTTC | CASSLRSSSYNEQFF
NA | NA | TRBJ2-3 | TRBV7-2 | TGTGCCAGCAACTTATCAATCCGGCCCCCGGGCACAGATACGCAGTATTTT | CASNLSIRPPGTDTQYF
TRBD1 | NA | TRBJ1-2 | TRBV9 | TGTGCCAGCAGCGTGGTGACAGGGAGCAGCTATGGCTACACCTTC | CASSVVTGSSYGYTF
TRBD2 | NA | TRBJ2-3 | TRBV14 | TGTGCCAGCAGCCAGGGACTAGCGGGATATGGCACAGATACGCAGTATTTT | CASSQGLAGYGTDTQYF
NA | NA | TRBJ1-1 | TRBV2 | TGTGCCAGCAGTTTCGACGGCACTGAAGCTTTCTTT | CASSFDGTEAFF
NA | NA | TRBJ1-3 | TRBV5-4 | TGTGCCAGCAGCAACCCCCGGGCCCGCTCTGGAAACACCATATATTTT | CASSNPRARSGNTIYF
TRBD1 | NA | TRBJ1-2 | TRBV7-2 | TGTGCCAGCAGCTTAGGGACAGGGGTGGGTGGCTACACCTTC | CASSLGTGVGGYTF
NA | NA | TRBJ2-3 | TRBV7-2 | TGTGCCAGCAGCCCCCGGACACCCAGCACAGATACGCAGTATTTT | CASSPRTPSTDTQYF
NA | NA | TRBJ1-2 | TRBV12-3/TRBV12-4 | TGTGCCAGCAGTTTAGGGAGGGAATATGGCTACACCTTC | CASSLGREYGYTF
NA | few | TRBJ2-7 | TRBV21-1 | TGTGCCAGCAGCAAAGGGAGTCTTTCACAGGGCCGCATTTGCGAGCAGTACTTC | CASSKGSLSQGRICEQYF
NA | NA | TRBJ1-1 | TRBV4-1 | TGCGCCAGCAGCCAAGATGCGGGATACACTGAAGCTTTCTTT | CASSQDAGYTEAFF
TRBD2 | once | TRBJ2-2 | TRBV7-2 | TGTGCCTCTAGCGGCGCCGCGGCCGGGGAGCTGTTTTTT | CASSGAAAGELFF
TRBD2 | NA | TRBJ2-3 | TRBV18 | TGTGCCAGCTCATCCAGCGGGAGGGCCAAGAGTACGCAGTATTTT | CASSSSGRAKSTQYF
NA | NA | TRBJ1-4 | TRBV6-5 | TGTGCCAGCAGTTACTCGGGGGTGGGAAATGAAAAACTGTTTTTT | CASSYSGVGNEKLFF
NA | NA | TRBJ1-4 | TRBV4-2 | TGTGCCAGCAGCCAAGATCGGGGCTCTAATGAAAAACTGTTTTTT | CASSQDRGSNEKLFF
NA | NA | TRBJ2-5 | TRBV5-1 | TGCGCCAGCAGCTTGGAGGAAGAGACCCAGTACTTC | CASSLEEETQYF
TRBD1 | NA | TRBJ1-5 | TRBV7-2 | TGTGCCAGCAGCTCCGAGGGGGCCATTAGCAATCAGCCCCAGCATTTT | CASSSEGAISNQPQHF
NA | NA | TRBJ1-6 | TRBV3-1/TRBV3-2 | TGTGCCAGCAGCCAAGGGGGGACCGCGCTGTCACCCCTCCACTTT | CASSQGGTALSPLHF
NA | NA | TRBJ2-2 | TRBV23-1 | TGCGCCAGCAGTCAATACCCCACCGGGGAGCTGTTTTTT | CASSQYPTGELFF
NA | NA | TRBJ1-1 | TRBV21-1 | TGTGCCAGCAGCAAACCACAAATGAACACTGAAGCTTTCTTT | CASSKPQMNTEAFF
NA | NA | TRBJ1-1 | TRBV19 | TGTGCCAGTAGTTCCCCCCTGCGGCGGCCTGAAGCTTTCTTT | CASSSPLRRPEAFF
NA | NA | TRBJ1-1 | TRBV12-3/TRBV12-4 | TGTGCCAGCAGTTTGAGTCAAGCTGAAGCTTTCTTT | CASSLSQAEAFF
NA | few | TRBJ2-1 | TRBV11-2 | TGTGCCAGCAGCTTAGTTGGAGGTAATGAGCAGTTCTTC | CASSLVGGNEQFF
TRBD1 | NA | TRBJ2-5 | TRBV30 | TGTGCCTGGTTCCCCCGGGACAGGGGGCAAGAGACCCAGTACTTC | CAWFPRDRGQETQYF
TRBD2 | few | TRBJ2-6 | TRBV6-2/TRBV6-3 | TGTGCCAGCAGTCTAGCGGGAGGTTCTGGGGCCAACGTCCTGACTTTC | CASSLAGGSGANVLTF
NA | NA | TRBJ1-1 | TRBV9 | TGTGCCAGCTCCCGACAAGGAATGGACACTGAAGCTTTCTTT | CASSRQGMDTEAFF
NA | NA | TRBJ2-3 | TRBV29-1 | TGCAGCGTTGAGCAGGGTGGCACAGATACGCAGTATTTT | CSVEQGGTDTQYF
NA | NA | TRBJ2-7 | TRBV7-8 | TGTGCCAGCAGCTTAATGGGAGACGGTTACGAGCAGTACTTC | CASSLMGDGYEQYF
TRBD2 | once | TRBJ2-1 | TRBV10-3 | TGTGCCATCAGTGAGTCTTTACTGCCTAGCGGGGGGAACAATGAGCAGTTCTTC | CAISESLLPSGGNNEQFF
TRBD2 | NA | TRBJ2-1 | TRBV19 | TGTGCCAGTAGTCAATCGGGAGGCCCGAGGGTGAATGAGCAGTTCTTC | CASSQSGGPRVNEQFF
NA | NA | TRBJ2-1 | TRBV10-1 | TGCGCCAGCAAGGGGGGAAACAATGAGCAGTTCTTC | CASKGGNNEQFF
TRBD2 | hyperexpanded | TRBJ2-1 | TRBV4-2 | TGTGCCAGCAGCCGGGAGGGACTAGCGGACTCCTACAATGAGCAGTTCTTC | CASSREGLADSYNEQFF
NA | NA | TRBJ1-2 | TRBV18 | TGTGCCAGCTCACGATCGGACATCATCGCCGGCTACACCTTC | CASSRSDIIAGYTF
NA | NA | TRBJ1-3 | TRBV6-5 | TGTGCCAGCAGTTACAGTCAAGGCCCATCTGGAAACACCATATATTTT | CASSYSQGPSGNTIYF
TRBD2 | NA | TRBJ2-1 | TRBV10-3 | TGTGCCACCGGGATCGGTAGCGGGACACACGAGCAGTTCTTC | CATGIGSGTHEQFF
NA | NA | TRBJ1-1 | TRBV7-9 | TGTGCCAGCAGCTCCGGGACACCAGGGGCTGAAGCTTTCTTT | CASSSGTPGAEAFF
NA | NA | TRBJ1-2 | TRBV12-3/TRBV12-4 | TGTGCCAGCAGCGGGGGTTCCTCCTATGGCTACACCTTC | CASSGGSSYGYTF
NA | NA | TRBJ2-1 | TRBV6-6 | TGTGCCAGCAGTTACCAGGGCAGGGGGGCCAACAATGAGCAGTTCTTC | CASSYQGRGANNEQFF